The rows below give T cell receptor beta chains drawn from one sample of a study of CD8 T cells in Susac syndrome. TCRdb processed the immunoSEQ multiplex PCR reads anew with MiXCR; each CDR3 protein has one entry. The profile shows about 150,000 distinct CDR3 sequences, 95% to 96% of them singletons. The sequenced sample was CD8+ T cells from PBMCs. Receptor source: a human donor with multiple sclerosis. The CDR3 runs from the conserved cysteine through the conserved F or W. D genes are given only for firm matches. Only part of the rows carry a size: once, few, many, or a class if the clone is expanded.

D gene	clone size	J gene	V gene	CDR3 protein	CDR3 DNA
.	.	TRBJ2-1	TRBV7-9	CASSLPTGDEQFF	TGTGCCAGCAGCTTACCGACGGGCGATGAGCAGTTCTTC
.	once	TRBJ2-5	TRBV23-1	CASSHHPHRETQYF	TGCGCCAGCAGTCACCACCCCCACCGGGAGACCCAGTACTTC
TRBD1	.	TRBJ1-5	TRBV2	CASRGTGIQPQHF	TGTGCCAGCAGGGGGACAGGGATTCAGCCCCAGCATTTT
.	once	TRBJ2-4	TRBV19	CASCAGVGNIQYF	TGTGCCAGTTGCGCAGGGGTGGGAAACATTCAGTACTTC
.	once	TRBJ2-3	TRBV5-1	CASSLRGSLTDTQYF	TGCGCCAGCAGCCTCAGAGGATCGCTCACAGATACGCAGTATTTT
TRBD1	.	TRBJ1-2	TRBV27	CASSAGTGYGYTF	TGTGCCAGCAGTGCCGGGACAGGGTATGGCTACACCTTC
.	.	TRBJ1-1	TRBV5-1	CASSLEGMEAFF	TGCGCCAGCAGCTTGGAGGGGATGGAAGCTTTCTTT
TRBD1	.	TRBJ1-2	TRBV11-2	CASSPRTGTYGYTF	TGTGCCAGCAGCCCCCGGACAGGGACCTATGGCTACACCTTC
TRBD1	.	TRBJ1-6	TRBV6-7	CASGTGVSPLHF	TGTGCCAGCGGGACAGGGGTGTCACCCCTCCACTTT
.	.	TRBJ1-1	TRBV7-2	CASSLEVANTEAFF	TGTGCCAGCAGCTTAGAGGTTGCGAACACTGAAGCTTTCTTT
TRBD2	.	TRBJ2-1	TRBV24-1	CATSDRRGNYNEQFF	TGTGCCACCAGTGATAGGCGGGGGAACTACAATGAGCAGTTCTTC